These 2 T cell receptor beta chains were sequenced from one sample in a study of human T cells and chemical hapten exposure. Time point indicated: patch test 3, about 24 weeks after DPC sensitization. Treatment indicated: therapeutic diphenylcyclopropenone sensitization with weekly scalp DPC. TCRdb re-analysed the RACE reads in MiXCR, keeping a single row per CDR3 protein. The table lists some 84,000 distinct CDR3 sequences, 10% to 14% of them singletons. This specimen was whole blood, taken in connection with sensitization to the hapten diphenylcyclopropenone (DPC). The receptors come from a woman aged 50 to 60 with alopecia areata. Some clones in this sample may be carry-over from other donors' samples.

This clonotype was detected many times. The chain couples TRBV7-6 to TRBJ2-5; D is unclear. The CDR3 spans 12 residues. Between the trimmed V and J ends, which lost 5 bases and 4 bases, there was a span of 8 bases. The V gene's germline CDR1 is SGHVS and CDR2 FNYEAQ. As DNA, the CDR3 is TGTGCCAGCAGCCGTACCGGAGAGACCCAGTACTTC. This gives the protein CASSRTGETQYF. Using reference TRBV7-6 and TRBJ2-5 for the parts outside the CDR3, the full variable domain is GAGVSQSPRYKVTKRGQDVALRCDPISGHVSLYWYRQALGQGPEFLTYFNYEAQQDKSGLPNDRFSAERPEGSISTLTIQRTEQRDSAMYRCASSRTGETQYFGPGTRLLVL.

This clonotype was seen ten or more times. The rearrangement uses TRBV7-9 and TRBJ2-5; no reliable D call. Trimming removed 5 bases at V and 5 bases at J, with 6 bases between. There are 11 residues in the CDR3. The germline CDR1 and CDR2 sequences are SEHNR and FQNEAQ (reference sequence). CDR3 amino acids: CASSPVETQYF. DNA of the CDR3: TGTGCCAGCAGCCCTGTCGAGACCCAGTACTTC.